One and the same sample provided the 19 T cell receptor beta chains below, sequenced in a study of technical replicates of blood from a few donors. Clones were sequenced by immunoSEQ multiplex PCR, and TCRdb holds only the in-frame ones, with some missing. The sample records tens of thousands of clones, less than 99% being singletons. Specimen: T cells isolated from PBMCs. All receptors derive from a human donor in good health.

This rearrangement joins TRBV10-3 to TRBJ2-2; 13 positions match TRBD2. The germline gives CDR1 ENHRY, CDR2 SYGVKD. J was trimmed by 5 bases and V by 4 bases; bases with no gene match: 4. This CDR3 is 16 amino acids long. The CDR3 region is CAISGTSGRGTGELFF. The CDR3 nucleotides are TGTGCCATCAGTGGGACTAGCGGGAGAGGGACCGGGGAGCTGTTTTTT.

The chain links TRBV30 to TRBJ2-7; D is possibly TRBD1 (5 bases). Germline V lookup: CDR1 GTSNPN, CDR2 SVGIG (reference sequence). The CDR3 sequence is 14 residues long. V was shortened by 4 bases and J by 1 base, with 14 bases between the two germline ends. The CDR3 DNA follows: TGTGCCTGGAACCCAGGGATGCAGTCCTACGAGCAGTACTTC. Its protein is CAWNPGMQSYEQYF.

The rearrangement links TRBV6-1 to TRBJ2-1, with D possibly TRBD1 on 6 matching bases. The V end lost 7 bases, the J end lost 2 bases, and 9 bases lay between the germline ends. From germline, CDR1 is MNHNS and CDR2 SASEGT. The CDR3 contains 13 residues. CDR3 region: CASTDSTYNEQFF. The CDR3 DNA is TGTGCCAGCACGGACAGTACCTACAATGAGCAGTTCTTC.

Note on this clone: Compared with germline, one end of the junction differs, possibly owing to a read error. This chain joins TRBV7-2 and TRBJ2-2; D is possibly TRBD2 (7 bases). In germline, CDR1 is SGHTA, CDR2 FQGNSA. The CDR3 covers 15 residues. The CDR3 here is CASSLARGGTGELFF. The CDR3 nucleotides are TGTGCCAGCAGCCTAGCTAGGGGGGGCACCGGGGAGCTGTTTTTT.

This sequence joins TRBV15 and TRBJ1-5, with TRBD1 as a possible D gene (6 bases). In germline, CDR1 is LNHNV, CDR2 YYDKDF (reference sequence). The CDR3 is made up of 13 amino acids. V dropped 0 bases and J dropped 6 bases, with 6 bases sitting between them. CDR3 DNA sequence: TGTGCCACCAGCAGAGACAGGGGTCAGCCCCAGCATTTT. This translates into CATSRDRGQPQHF. Full variable domain (remainder filled in from reference TRBV15 and TRBJ1-5): DAMVIQNPRYQVTQFGKPVTLSCSQTLNHNVMYWYQQKSSQAPKLLFHYYDKDFNNEADTPDNFQSRRPNTSFCFLDIRSPGLGDTAMYLCATSRDRGQPQHFGDGTRLSIL.

V usage is TRBV27 and J usage is TRBJ2-7, with D possibly being TRBD1 (5 bases). Trimming removed 5 bases from V and 2 bases from J, with 13 bases in between. This CDR3 region has 14 residues. CDR1 and CDR2 (germline): MNHEY, SMNVEV (reference sequence). The CDR3 sequence is CASSTDRIPYEQYF. CDR3 coding DNA: TGTGCCAGCAGTACAGACAGAATCCCCTACGAGCAGTACTTC.

J is TRBJ2-1 and V is TRBV5-6; D is unresolved. This CDR3 comprises 14 residues. Germline V gene data show CDR1 as SGHDT and CDR2 as YYEEEE. The ends were cut back, 1 base at V and 1 base at J, with 6 bases in the middle. CDR3: CASSLSYSYNEQFF. CDR3 nucleotide sequence: TGTGCCAGCAGCTTGTCCTATTCCTACAATGAGCAGTTCTTC.

This chain links TRBV9 with TRBJ1-1, with 9 bases that match TRBD1. There are 14 residues in the CDR3. Germline CDR1 is SGDLS and CDR2 is YYNGEE. With 1 base clipped from V and 5 bases from J, the junction kept 3 bases outside the gene matches. CDR3 loop: CASSVTGTGTEAFF. Written as DNA, the CDR3 is TGTGCCAGCAGCGTAACCGGGACAGGGACTGAAGCTTTCTTT.

The CDR3 DNA is TGTGCCAGCAGCTTAGAAGCGGGGGGAATGTTAGATACGCAGTATTTT. It yields the protein CASSLEAGGMLDTQYF. This chain links TRBV7-8 with TRBJ2-3; TRBD2 matches at 9 bases. CDR3 size: 16 residues. Trimming cost V 1 base and J 5 bases; bases outside gene matches: 7. CDR1 SGHVS and CDR2 FQNEAQ come from the germline V gene.

The chain carries TRBV4-1 and TRBJ2-4; 10 nucleotides align to TRBD1. CDR3 length equals 16 residues. Germline V gives CDR1 MGHRA, CDR2 YSYEKL. The J segment lost 5 bases and the V segment lost 1 base, leaving 5 bases of the junction unmatched. The CDR3 DNA follows: TGCGCCAGCAGCCAAGGGAGACAGGGGGCCGAAAACATTCAGTACTTC. It specifies CASSQGRQGAENIQYF.

This rearrangement joins TRBV16 to TRBJ1-4; D is undetermined. V was shortened by 0 bases and J by 8 bases, with 16 bases between the two germline ends. This CDR3 has 16 residues. Germline values: CDR1 KGHSY, CDR2 FQNENV. The CDR3 sequence is CASSQSGTRGNEKLFF. The CDR3 DNA follows: TGTGCCAGCAGCCAATCCGGTACACGGGGTAACGAAAAACTGTTTTTT.

The chain is built from TRBV27 and TRBJ1-1, with D tentatively TRBD1 (5 bases). The CDR3 has 14 residues. Germline values: CDR1 MNHEY, CDR2 SMNVEV (reference sequence). V lost 2 bases to trimming and J lost 4 bases, with 11 bases between them. CDR3 protein: CASSLGGSGTEAFF. The CDR3 region has the DNA TGTGCCAGCAGTTTAGGGGGGTCTGGCACTGAAGCTTTCTTT.

The genes are TRBV19 and TRBJ2-3, with no clear D. V shed 1 base and J shed 2 bases, with 7 bases lying between them. Germline CDR1 LNHDA, CDR2 SQIVND (reference sequence). The CDR3 is 14 residues long. CDR3 amino acids: CASSIGQFTDTQYF. DNA for the CDR3: TGTGCCAGTAGTATAGGCCAGTTCACAGATACGCAGTATTTT.

The rearrangement links TRBV7-2 to TRBJ2-7; TRBD1 might be the D (5 bases). The CDR3 sequence is 15 residues long. Trimming left V 5 bases short and J 4 bases short, with 18 bases between. Germline assignment: CDR1 SGHTA and CDR2 FQGNSA. CDR3 residues: CASSPGPGYLYEQYF. As DNA, the CDR3 is TGTGCCAGCAGCCCTGGCCCAGGGTATTTGTACGAGCAGTACTTC. Based on the CDR3 plus reference TRBV7-2 and TRBJ2-7, the full variable domain is GAGVSQSPSNKVTEKGKDVELRCDPISGHTALYWYRQSLGQGLEFLIYFQGNSAPDKSGLPSDRFSAERTGGSVSTLTIQRTQQEDSAVYLCASSPGPGYLYEQYFGPGTRLTVT.

This clone was seen once. The CDR3: CASSFRTGDYGYTF. CDR3 coding DNA: TGCGCCAGCAGTTTTAGGACAGGAGACTATGGCTACACCTTC. V gene TRBV5-1 combines with J gene TRBJ1-2; 7 bases are shared with TRBD1. CDR1 is SGHRS, CDR2 YFSETQ, per germline. V lost 5 bases, J lost 3 bases, and 7 bases stayed unmatched. The CDR3 totals 14 residues.

The chain uses TRBV2 and TRBJ2-4; 10 bases align to TRBD2. Germline CDR1 SNHLY, CDR2 FYNNEI. V was pared by 6 bases and J by 1 base, with 15 bases of the junction left unmatched. The CDR3 is made up of 19 amino acids. CDR3 coding DNA: TGTGCCAGCAGCGAAAGGCTAGCGGGAGCTGCGGTGGCCAAAAACATTCAGTACTTC. Protein product: CASSERLAGAAVAKNIQYF.

The chain links TRBV9 to TRBJ2-1; the match to TRBD1 covers 11 bases. This CDR3 has 14 residues. The V gene end was trimmed by 4 bases and the J gene end by 8 bases; junction bases not matched to a gene: 5. CDR1 is SGDLS and CDR2 is YYNGEE in the germline V gene. The CDR3 nucleotides read TGTGCCAGCAGCCCACGGACAGGGGGCTATGAGCAGTTCTTC. This sequence encodes CASSPRTGGYEQFF.

The CDR3 bases are TGTGCCAGCAGTCCGGGACAGGGGTTCCTTCAGCCCCAGCATTTT. This translates into CASSPGQGFLQPQHF. This chain joins TRBV27 and TRBJ1-5; 10 bases are a match to TRBD1. With 5 bases clipped from V and 6 bases from J, the junction kept 7 bases outside the gene matches. CDR3 length equals 15 residues. In germline, CDR1 is MNHEY, CDR2 SMNVEV (reference sequence).

The chain uses TRBV28 and TRBJ2-3, with a tentative D call TRBD2 (5 bases). The germline V and J ends were trimmed by 5 bases and 7 bases, with 22 bases remaining between them. The CDR3 length is 16 residues. Germline CDR1 reads MDHEN; CDR2 reads SYDVKM. The CDR3, as DNA: TGTGCCAGCAGTCCCCCGAGTGGGAGCCCCCTAAATACGCAGTATTTT. Amino acid sequence: CASSPPSGSPLNTQYF.